One sample yielded the 4 T cell receptor beta chains listed below, sequenced in a study of blood T cell repertoires in COVID-19. Some clones are missing from TCRdb's copy, which holds only in-frame ones; the method was immunoSEQ multiplex PCR. The table has 140,000 or so clones, approximately 86% seen once. Sequenced material: peripheral blood. The receptors stem from a human donor in a cohort sampled during active COVID-19.

This rearrangement joins TRBV18 to TRBJ1-5; 9 nucleotides agree with TRBD1. The CDR3 covers 17 residues. In germline, CDR1 is KGHSH, CDR2 LQKENI. With 4 bases clipped from V and 2 bases from J, the junction kept 9 bases outside the gene matches. The CDR3 sequence: CASSHDLTGGGNQPQHF. The CDR3 nucleotides are TGTGCCAGCTCACACGACTTAACAGGGGGCGGCAATCAGCCCCAGCATTTT.

Concerning this clone: Distinct nucleotide sequences in the sample also encode this CDR3. The chain uses TRBV10-1 and TRBJ2-3; tentatively, D is TRBD2 (6 bases). CDR1 is WNHNN and CDR2 is SYGVQD in the germline V gene (reference sequence). V was clipped by 2 bases and J by 3 bases, with 6 bases between them. The CDR3 spans 13 residues. CDR3 bases: TGCGCCAGCAGTGAGGCGGGGACAGATACGCAGTATTTT. This translates into CASSEAGTDTQYF.

The CDR3 bases are TGTGCCAGCAGCCCGGGACTAGCGGGGGCCCTCACAGATACGCAGTATTTT. Translating it yields CASSPGLAGALTDTQYF. This chain joins TRBV3-1 (or the pseudogene TRBV3-2) and TRBJ2-3; 14 nucleotides agree with TRBD2. From germline, CDR1 is LGHDT and CDR2 YNNKEL (reference sequence). J gave up 2 bases and V 4 bases, and 5 bases lay outside the gene matches. CDR3 length: 17 residues.

This rearrangement joins TRBV19 to TRBJ1-2, with D perhaps matching TRBD1 (6 bases). Germline V CDR1 and CDR2: LNHDA, SQIVND (reference sequence). This CDR3 spans 13 amino acids. V lost 4 bases and J 3 bases, leaving 9 bases between the germline ends. The CDR3 loop is CASSTQGYYGYTF. In DNA form, the CDR3 reads TGTGCCAGTAGTACACAGGGCTACTATGGCTACACCTTC.